One sample yielded the 28 T cell receptor beta chains listed below, sequenced in a study of control samples from healthy donors and cancer patients. The table came from immunoSEQ multiplex PCR; TCRdb's copy has only in-frame clones and leaves some out. Here the sample spans around 48,000 clones, 93% being singletons. The sample was PBMCs. The receptors derive from a woman aged 50 to 65 with head and neck cancer.

The chain combines TRBV28 with TRBJ2-1; the D gene is possibly TRBD2 (5 bases). The germline CDR1 and CDR2 sequences are MDHEN and SYDVKM. CDR3 length: 16 residues. V was shortened by 6 bases and J by 0 bases, with 15 bases between the two germline ends. This CDR3 reads CASSDLSGSSYNEQFF. In DNA, the CDR3 is TGTGCCAGCAGCGACCTAAGCGGTAGCTCCTACAATGAGCAGTTCTTC.

The sample holds one count of this clone. The chain employs TRBV7-2 and TRBJ2-3; maybe TRBD2 (6 bases). The germline gives CDR1 SGHTA, CDR2 FQGNSA. The CDR3 is made up of 14 amino acids. The ends were cut back, 11 bases at V and 5 bases at J, with 20 bases in the middle. The CDR3 sequence: CACSWDSTRDTQYF. CDR3 coding DNA: TGTGCCTGCTCCTGGGACTCGACTAGAGATACGCAGTATTTT.

The rearrangement uses TRBV7-8 and TRBJ2-5; TRBD1 agrees at 8 bases. V lost 5 bases, J lost 5 bases, and 10 bases stayed unmatched. The CDR3 extends over 15 amino acids. Germline values: CDR1 SGHVS, CDR2 FQNEAQ. The CDR3 nucleotides read TGTGCCAGCAGCACCCGACAGGGGACGCGGGAGACCCAGTACTTC. Amino acid sequence: CASSTRQGTRETQYF.

The DNA for the CDR3 is TGTGCCAGCAGCTCCTCAGTGAACACTGAAGCTTTCTTT. Residues: CASSSSVNTEAFF. The chain uses TRBV5-5 and TRBJ1-1; D is unresolved. The CDR3 covers 13 residues. CDR1 is SGHKS and CDR2 is YYEKEE in the germline V gene (reference sequence). V lost 3 bases, J lost 0 bases, and 6 bases lay in between.

The rearrangement uses TRBV6-2 or TRBV6-3 and TRBJ2-5; TRBD1 matches 7 bases. Trimming cost V 4 bases and J 2 bases; bases outside gene matches: 16. This CDR3 spans 18 amino acids. Germline values: CDR1 MNHEY, CDR2 SVGEGT. CDR3 residues: CASSSGRYRGRGQETQYF. CDR3 sequence (DNA): TGTGCCAGCAGTTCTGGACGCTACAGGGGCAGAGGACAAGAGACCCAGTACTTC.

The CDR3 nucleotides read TGCGCCAGCAGCCAAGATCCGGGGGGCGAGCAGTACTTC. Translation gives CASSQDPGGEQYF. The chain uses TRBV4-3 and TRBJ2-7, with 7 bases that match TRBD2. Germline V gene sequence: CDR1 LGHNA, CDR2 YSLEER. Trimming removed 0 bases from V and 6 bases from J; junction bases left unmatched: 2. CDR3 length: 13 residues.

The rearrangement links TRBV10-3 to TRBJ2-7, with D possibly being TRBD1 or TRBD2 (6 bases each). The CDR3 totals 14 residues. The ends were cut back, 4 bases at V and 3 bases at J, with 13 bases in the middle. CDR1 is ENHRY and CDR2 is SYGVKD in the germline V gene. CDR3 nucleotides: TGTGCCATCAGTGGAGGGGGGTCCGTCTACGAGCAGTACTTC. Its protein is CAISGGGSVYEQYF.

The rearrangement uses TRBV18 and TRBJ2-7; D is possibly TRBD1 or TRBD2 (7 bases each). Germline-derived CDR1 and CDR2 are KGHSH and LQKENI. CDR3 length equals 14 residues. V lost 2 bases, J lost 5 bases, and 13 bases lay in between. CDR3 sequence (DNA): TGTGCCAGCTCACCAAAACAGGGGAGGGACGAGCAGTACTTC. The encoded protein is CASSPKQGRDEQYF.

V usage is TRBV7-2 and J usage is TRBJ1-4; D is possibly TRBD1 (6 bases). Between the trimmed V and J ends, which lost 4 bases and 15 bases, there was a span of 21 bases. In germline, CDR1 is SGHTA, CDR2 FQGNSA. The length of the CDR3 is 14 residues. CDR3 sequence: CASSSDSGPVEVFF. The CDR3 nucleotides read TGTGCCAGCAGCTCGGACAGCGGGCCCGTGGAGGTGTTTTTT.

This clone has only one observation. The chain recombines TRBV28 with TRBJ2-3, with D maybe TRBD1 (6 bases). CDR1 is MDHEN and CDR2 is SYDVKM in the germline V gene. CDR3 size: 15 residues. Trimming cost V 5 bases and J 2 bases, with 14 bases left between them. The CDR3 coding sequence is TGTGCCAGCAGTCCACACAGGACAGCCACAGATACGCAGTATTTT. This gives the protein CASSPHRTATDTQYF.

This chain joins TRBV11-2 and TRBJ2-1; 10 nucleotides agree with TRBD2. Losses at the gene ends were 1 base for V and 5 bases for J; bases not matched to a gene: 2. Germline V gene sequence: CDR1 SGHAT, CDR2 FQNNGV. The CDR3 consists of 15 residues. CDR3 DNA sequence: TGTGCCAGCAGCTTAGGGACTAGCGGTAACAATGAGCAGTTCTTC. Translation: CASSLGTSGNNEQFF. Complete variable domain (other parts from reference TRBV11-2 and TRBJ2-1): EAGVAQSPRYKIIEKRQSVAFWCNPISGHATLYWYQQILGQGPKLLIQFQNNGVVDDSQLPKDRFSAERLKGVDSTLKIQPAKLEDSAVYLCASSLGTSGNNEQFFGPGTRLTVL.

In this sample, this clone turned up once. CDR3 coding DNA: TGTGCCAGCAGCTTAATGACTAGCGGGAGCGGTGAGCAGTTCTTC. The encoded protein is CASSLMTSGSGEQFF. V usage is TRBV7-3 and J usage is TRBJ2-1; TRBD2 matches 12 bases. Unmatched junction bases numbered 4, after V lost 1 base and J lost 9 bases. Germline-derived CDR1 and CDR2 are SGHTA and FQGTGA. The CDR3 sequence is 15 residues long.

The J gene is TRBJ2-7, the V gene TRBV27; D is undetermined. Trimming removed 4 bases at V and 2 bases at J, with 9 bases between. Germline lookup yields CDR1 MNHEY and CDR2 SMNVEV (reference sequence). This CDR3 comprises 13 residues. The CDR3 bases are TGTGCCAGCAGTTCACCAGAAACCTACGAGCAGTACTTC. Amino acid sequence: CASSSPETYEQYF.

V and J are TRBV14 and TRBJ2-1; the D call may be TRBD1 or TRBD2 (5 bases each). This CDR3 region has 15 residues. Germline V lookup: CDR1 SGHDN, CDR2 FVKESK. V was shortened by 1 base and J by 5 bases, with 12 bases between the two germline ends. Written as DNA, the CDR3 is TGTGCCAGCAGCCAAGTTCGACGAGGGGACAATGAGCAGTTCTTC. Translation gives CASSQVRRGDNEQFF. Supplemented by reference TRBV14 and TRBJ2-1, the full variable domain reads EAGVTQFPSHSVIEKGQTVTLRCDPISGHDNLYWYRRVMGKEIKFLLHFVKESKQDESGMPNNRFLAERTGGTYSTLKVQPAELEDSGVYFCASSQVRRGDNEQFFGPGTRLTVL.

The gene calls are TRBV2 and TRBJ1-6; perhaps TRBD1 as D (6 bases). The CDR3 length is 14 residues. Trimming cost V 6 bases and J 5 bases, with 11 bases left between them. Germline V gene lookup returns CDR1 SNHLY and CDR2 FYNNEI. CDR3 loop: CASRQGGDNSPLHF. The CDR3 DNA follows: TGTGCCAGCAGACAGGGTGGTGATAATTCACCCCTCCACTTT.

J is TRBJ1-5 and V is TRBV2; D not certain. Trimming removed 7 bases from V and 6 bases from J, with 10 bases in between. Germline CDR1 SNHLY, CDR2 FYNNEI. This CDR3 is 12 amino acids long. CDR3 in amino acids: CASTSGAQPQHF. Written as DNA, the CDR3 is TGTGCCAGCACCTCAGGCGCTCAGCCCCAGCATTTT.

The chain employs TRBV12-5 and TRBJ2-2; D possibly corresponds to TRBD2 (6 bases). Germline lookup yields CDR1 LGHNT and CDR2 FRNRAP. This CDR3 contains 14 residues. V lost 7 bases and J lost 4, with 13 bases in between. CDR3 nucleotides: TGTGCTAGTGCCCCGGAGGGCGGCACCGGGGAGCTGTTTTTT. This sequence encodes CASAPEGGTGELFF.

V usage is TRBV19 and J usage is TRBJ1-1, with TRBD1 matching over 10 bases. Germline-derived CDR1 and CDR2 are LNHDA and SQIVND (reference sequence). V dropped 5 bases and J dropped 8; count of bases not matched to a gene: 17. The CDR3 spans 17 residues. The CDR3 here is CASSLSRQGAGWMEAFF. The CDR3 nucleotides read TGTGCCAGTAGTCTTTCTCGACAGGGGGCGGGATGGATGGAAGCTTTCTTT.

The chain is built from TRBV10-3 and TRBJ2-1; 7 positions agree with TRBD2. This CDR3 has 15 amino acids. Germline CDR1 and CDR2: ENHRY and SYGVKD. Trimming at V came to 0 bases and at J to 6 bases, leaving 5 bases not matched to a gene. CDR3 loop: CAISESGRESNEQFF. The CDR3 coding sequence is TGTGCCATCAGTGAGTCTGGGAGGGAGAGCAATGAGCAGTTCTTC.

The genes are TRBV27 and TRBJ2-5, with 13 bases matching TRBD2. The CDR3 is 15 residues long. Looked up from germline, CDR1 is MNHEY and CDR2 is SMNVEV (reference sequence). V gave up 2 bases and J gave up 6 bases; unmatched junction bases: 3. The CDR3 region is CASSLGTSGTKTQYF. CDR3 in DNA: TGTGCCAGCAGTTTAGGGACTAGCGGGACGAAGACCCAGTACTTC.

V usage is TRBV2 and J usage is TRBJ2-7; TRBD1 might be the D (6 bases). The CDR3 covers 13 residues. Germline lookup yields CDR1 SNHLY and CDR2 FYNNEI. V lost 6 bases and J lost 5, with 14 bases in between. Written as DNA, the CDR3 is TGTGCCAGCAGAGAGAACAGGGCGAACGAGCAGTACTTC. The encoded protein is CASRENRANEQYF.

The CDR3 DNA reads TGTGCCACCAGTGATACCGGGACGGCGCCAACTGAAGCTTTCTTT. Its protein product is CATSDTGTAPTEAFF. This chain connects TRBV24-1 to TRBJ1-1; D possibly corresponds to TRBD1 (5 bases). Trimming left V 3 bases short and J 5 bases short, with 15 bases between. Germline assignment: CDR1 KGHDR and CDR2 SFDVKD. CDR3 length: 15 amino acids.

The V and J genes are TRBV30 and TRBJ2-7, with 7 bases lining up with TRBD2. CDR1 GTSNPN and CDR2 SVGIG come from the germline V gene (reference sequence). Trimming removed 7 bases from V and 4 bases from J; junction bases left unmatched: 10. This CDR3 region has 13 residues. Here the CDR3 reads CASGGGSLYEQYF. The CDR3, as DNA: TGTGCCTCGGGAGGCGGGAGTCTATACGAGCAGTACTTC.

This clone was seen a single time. The V and J genes are TRBV27 and TRBJ2-7, with D perhaps being TRBD1 or TRBD2 (5 bases each). Germline V gives CDR1 MNHEY, CDR2 SMNVEV (reference sequence). The CDR3 contains 14 residues. V dropped 6 bases and J dropped 1 base, with 13 bases sitting between them. This chain's CDR3 is CASRGGGGSYEQYF. The CDR3 region has the DNA TGTGCCAGCAGGGGTGGTGGGGGATCCTACGAGCAGTACTTC.

This chain connects TRBV29-1 to TRBJ2-7; 7 bases are a match to TRBD1. CDR1 and CDR2 from the germline V gene are SQVTM and ANQGSEA. The CDR3 has 13 residues. V dropped 7 bases and J dropped 3; count of bases not matched to a gene: 9. The CDR3 spells CSAGVDRSYEQYF. The CDR3 DNA reads TGCAGCGCCGGCGTGGACAGGAGCTACGAGCAGTACTTC.

This chain uses TRBV5-1 with TRBJ1-1; 8 bases align to TRBD1. CDR1 SGHRS and CDR2 YFSETQ come from the germline V gene. The CDR3 is 14 residues long. The J segment lost 0 bases and the V segment lost 4 bases, leaving 2 bases of the junction unmatched. The CDR3 DNA reads as TGCGCCAGCAGCCCACAGGGGGTGAACACTGAAGCTTTCTTT. Its translation is CASSPQGVNTEAFF.

This chain joins TRBV24-1 and TRBJ1-3; weak D call: TRBD1 (5 bases). V lost 4 bases to trimming and J lost 4 bases, with 13 bases between them. This CDR3 has 15 residues. From germline, CDR1 is KGHDR and CDR2 SFDVKD. The CDR3 region has the DNA TGTGCCACCAGTGACCACCGGGACGGCGGAAACACCATATATTTT. It codes for CATSDHRDGGNTIYF.

This clone was seen once. The chain employs TRBV9 and TRBJ2-3; D is perhaps TRBD2 (6 bases). The V gene's germline CDR1 is SGDLS and CDR2 YYNGEE. The CDR3 has 14 residues. V was trimmed by 3 bases and J by 5 bases, leaving 13 bases between them. CDR3 nucleotides: TGTGCCAGCAGCGCTCCGACGGGACTAGATACGCAGTATTTT. Translating it yields CASSAPTGLDTQYF.